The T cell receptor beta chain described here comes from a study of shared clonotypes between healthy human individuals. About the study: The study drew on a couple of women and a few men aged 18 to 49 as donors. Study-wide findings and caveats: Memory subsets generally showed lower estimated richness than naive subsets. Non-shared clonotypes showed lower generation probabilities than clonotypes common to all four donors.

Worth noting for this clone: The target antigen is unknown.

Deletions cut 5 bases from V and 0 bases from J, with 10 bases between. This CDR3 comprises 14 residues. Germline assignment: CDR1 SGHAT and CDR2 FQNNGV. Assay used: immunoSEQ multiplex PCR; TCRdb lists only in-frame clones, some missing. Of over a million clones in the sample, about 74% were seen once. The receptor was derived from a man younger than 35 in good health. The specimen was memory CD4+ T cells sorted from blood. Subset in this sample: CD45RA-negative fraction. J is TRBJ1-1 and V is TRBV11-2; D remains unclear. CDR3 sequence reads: CASSTMPMNTEAFF. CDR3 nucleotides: TGTGCCAGCAGCACTATGCCCATGAACACTGAAGCTTTCTTT.